The 32 T cell receptor beta chains below were found in one sample sequenced in a study of CXCR3-negative and CXCR3-positive naive CD8 T cells. Via 5' RACE with UMI labels, TRB cDNA libraries were prepared. TCRdb re-called the 5' RACE reads, yielding one record per CDR3 amino acid sequence without DNA. The table lists some 130,000 distinct CDR3 sequences. Sequenced: naive CXCR3- CD8+ T cells from blood. The subset is: CD45RO-CCR7+CD27+CD95- naive CD8+ T cells lacking CXCR3 (TNR3-). Receptor source: a human donor in good health. Some clones in this sample may be carry-over from other donors' samples.

The rearrangement uses TRBV29-1 and TRBJ2-7. Germline CDR1 is SQVTM and CDR2 is ANQGSEA. CDR3 length equals 14 residues. CDR3 in amino acids: CSVEDQPFSYEQYF.

The chain employs TRBV7-9 and TRBJ2-1; as DNA is missing, the TRBD2 call by TCRdb cannot be tested. The CDR3 has 18 amino acids. The germline V gene encodes CDR1 SEHNR and CDR2 FQNEAQ (reference sequence). The CDR3 loop reads CARRVAGTSGRAWNEQFF.

This chain's CDR3 is CASSQDNGETEAFF. The rearrangement links TRBV4-3 to TRBJ1-1. The CDR3 covers 14 residues. Germline V gene lookup returns CDR1 LGHNA and CDR2 YSLEER.

This rearrangement joins TRBV4-1 to TRBJ2-3. Germline loops: CDR1 MGHRA, CDR2 YSYEKL. The CDR3 contains 14 residues. This CDR3 reads CASSQVGSEDTQYF.

The CDR3: CSVERGDHTGELFF. The chain has TRBV29-1 and TRBJ2-2; TCRdb's D gene call, TRBD1, goes unchecked for lack of DNA. The CDR3 consists of 14 residues. Germline V gene sequence: CDR1 SQVTM, CDR2 ANQGSEA.

The chain links TRBV28 to TRBJ2-3; TCRdb returns TRBD2, unconfirmable since there is no DNA. Germline CDR1 and CDR2: MDHEN and SYDVKM. This CDR3 is built from 15 residues. The CDR3 sequence is CASSLLGLNPDTQYF.

The chain has TRBV15 and TRBJ1-1; TCRdb's D call of TRBD1 is untestable without DNA. This CDR3 is built from 17 residues. Germline lookup yields CDR1 LNHNV and CDR2 YYDKDF (reference sequence). The CDR3 spells CATQASGTGPGDTEAFF.

This rearrangement joins TRBV9 to TRBJ2-1; TCRdb's D gene call, TRBD2, goes unchecked for lack of DNA. The CDR3 totals 16 residues. CDR1 and CDR2 from the germline V gene are SGDLS and YYNGEE. CDR3 amino acids: CASSGFLAGGPNEQFF.

The chain recombines TRBV14 with TRBJ1-2. The germline CDR1 and CDR2 sequences are SGHDN and FVKESK. This CDR3 has 15 amino acids. This CDR3 is CASSQRRSWDDGYTF.

This sequence joins TRBV7-9 and TRBJ2-3; the D call of TRBD2 rests on TCRdb alone, since no DNA is present to check it. CDR1 and CDR2 (germline): SEHNR, FQNEAQ (reference sequence). CDR3 length equals 16 residues. CDR3 loop: CASSPKGDLPTDTQYF.

This sequence joins TRBV12-3 or TRBV12-4 and TRBJ2-7. The CDR3 runs to 13 residues. This chain's CDR3 is CASNKGISYEQYF.

The gene calls are TRBV27 and TRBJ2-1; there is no DNA to check the TCRdb D call of TRBD2. The CDR3 contains 16 residues. Germline V lookup: CDR1 MNHEY, CDR2 SMNVEV (reference sequence). The chain's CDR3 is CASTKLEGFGYNEQFF.

This sequence joins TRBV20-1 and TRBJ2-7; lacking DNA, the TRBD1 call made by TCRdb goes unchecked. The CDR3 has 13 residues. The germline V gene has CDR1 DFQATT and CDR2 SNEGSKA (reference sequence). CDR3: CSAPRQASYEQYF.

The chain employs TRBV10-3 and TRBJ2-3; the TRBD2 assignment by TCRdb is unverifiable without DNA. The CDR3 sequence is 18 residues long. Per the germline V gene, CDR1 is ENHRY and CDR2 is SYGVKD. The CDR3 is CAISESTLAGGKEDTQYF.

The V gene is TRBV7-2, the J gene TRBJ2-7; TCRdb's assignment of TRBD2 cannot be checked, as there is no DNA. Germline values: CDR1 SGHTA, CDR2 FQGNSA. This CDR3 has 15 amino acids. The CDR3 is CASSLGTERPYEQYF.

The chain has TRBV5-1 and TRBJ2-1; no DNA is available, so the TRBD2 call from TCRdb remains unchecked. The CDR3 contains 17 residues. Germline V gives CDR1 SGHRS, CDR2 YFSETQ. CDR3 residues: CASSLNPSGGAENEQFF. The entire variable domain, with the rest obtained from reference TRBV5-1 and TRBJ2-1, is as follows: KAGVTQTPRYLIKTRGQQVTLSCSPISGHRSVSWYQQTPGQGLQFLFEYFSETQRNKGNFPGRFSGRQFSNSRSEMNVSTLELGDSALYLCASSLNPSGGAENEQFFGPGTRLTVL.

The chain has TRBV7-9 and TRBJ2-3; the D call of TRBD2 rests on TCRdb alone, since no DNA is present to check it. The CDR3 spans 15 residues. Looked up from germline, CDR1 is SEHNR and CDR2 is FQNEAQ (reference sequence). CDR3 sequence: CASSSPGDFTDTQYF.

The rearrangement joins TRBV10-1 to TRBJ1-2; TCRdb reports TRBD1, a call that lacks DNA to check it against. There are 13 residues in the CDR3. Germline V lookup: CDR1 WNHNN, CDR2 SYGVQD (reference sequence). The CDR3 loop is CASSEDRDYGYTF.

This chain uses TRBV4-3 with TRBJ2-7; the TCRdb call, TRBD1, lacks DNA for checking. This CDR3 has 14 amino acids. Germline V gives CDR1 LGHNA, CDR2 YSLEER. The CDR3 is CASSQDRQGHEQYF.

V gene TRBV12-3 or TRBV12-4 combines with J gene TRBJ2-7; the D gene TCRdb calls, TRBD1, cannot be checked with no DNA. This CDR3 comprises 14 residues. The CDR3 loop is CASSPWDRMYEQYF.

The rearrangement links TRBV29-1 to TRBJ1-3. Germline values: CDR1 SQVTM, CDR2 ANQGSEA. The CDR3 is 14 residues long. The CDR3 region is CSVVVLSTGNTIYF. Together with reference TRBV29-1 and TRBJ1-3, the CDR3 gives the full variable domain: SAVISQKPSRDICQRGTSLTIQCQVDSQVTMMFWYRQQPGQSLTLIATANQGSEATYESGFVIDKFPISRPNLTFSTLTVSNMSPEDSSIYLCSVVVLSTGNTIYFGEGSWLTVV.

J is TRBJ1-1 and V is TRBV7-9. Germline V CDR1 and CDR2: SEHNR, FQNEAQ (reference sequence). The CDR3 is made up of 15 amino acids. This CDR3 reads CASSPGQGLSTEAFF. Based on the CDR3 plus reference TRBV7-9 and TRBJ1-1, the full variable domain is DTGVSQNPRHKITKRGQNVTFRCDPISEHNRLYWYRQTLGQGPEFLTYFQNEAQLEKSRLLSDRFSAERPKGSFSTLEIQRTEQGDSAMYLCASSPGQGLSTEAFFGQGTRLTVV.

CDR3 sequence reads: CASSQDTGTGGVYGYTF. J is TRBJ1-2 and V is TRBV4-1; TCRdb's assignment of TRBD1 cannot be checked, as there is no DNA. Germline-derived CDR1 and CDR2 are MGHRA and YSYEKL. The CDR3 loop spans 17 amino acids.

The V call is TRBV7-8, the J call TRBJ2-1; TCRdb's D call, TRBD1, is unchecked because there is no DNA. The CDR3 sequence is 14 residues long. The germline CDR1 and CDR2 sequences are SGHVS and FQNEAQ. CDR3 residues: CASSSRDSYNEQFF.

The chain combines TRBV12-3 or TRBV12-4 with TRBJ2-7; absent DNA, TCRdb's TRBD2 call cannot be checked. The length of the CDR3 is 14 residues. The CDR3 loop is CASSLARARQEQYF.

The chain recombines TRBV29-1 with TRBJ2-7; TCRdb's D call, TRBD2, is unchecked because there is no DNA. The germline V gene encodes CDR1 SQVTM and CDR2 ANQGSEA. The CDR3 has 14 amino acids. Here the CDR3 reads CSVQQPGLYYEQYF.

J is TRBJ2-4 and V is TRBV12-3 or TRBV12-4; with no DNA, the TCRdb D assignment of TRBD1 cannot be verified. The CDR3 runs to 13 residues. This CDR3 is CASSPGGANIQYF.

The V and J genes are TRBV7-6 and TRBJ2-1; without DNA, the TCRdb call of TRBD2 cannot be checked. Germline CDR1 reads SGHVS; CDR2 reads FNYEAQ. The CDR3 contains 17 residues. CDR3: CASSPSTLRGAYNEQFF.

The J gene is TRBJ2-5, the V gene TRBV6-2 or TRBV6-3; with no DNA, the TCRdb D assignment of TRBD2 cannot be verified. The germline gives CDR1 MNHEY, CDR2 SVGEGT. The CDR3 loop spans 14 amino acids. This CDR3 is CASRLAGGQETQYF.

The chain is built from TRBV7-2 and TRBJ2-3; TCRdb picks TRBD2, but there is no DNA to check that call. Germline V gene data show CDR1 as SGHTA and CDR2 as FQGNSA. CDR3 size: 17 residues. CDR3 amino acids: CASSPMGLAGALDTQYF.

The V call is TRBV28, the J call TRBJ2-2. CDR1 and CDR2 (germline): MDHEN, SYDVKM. The CDR3 has 13 amino acids. The CDR3 protein is CASSDQTTGELFF.

The chain combines TRBV7-9 with TRBJ2-1; lacking DNA, the TRBD2 call made by TCRdb goes unchecked. This CDR3 comprises 17 residues. Germline CDR1 reads SEHNR; CDR2 reads FQNEAQ (reference sequence). CDR3 in amino acids: CASSSPLAGGPLGEQFF.